The 9 T cell receptor beta chains presented below share a single source sample, sequenced in a study of vaccination and CD4 T cells after COVID-19. These receptors' targets are unknown. Once obtained from cultured CD4+ T cells, the DNA was sequenced using the Oncomine TCR Beta short-read assay. TCRdb ran MiXCR on the PCR reads and lists one entry per CDR3 protein. The profile shows 13,000 to 15,000 distinct CDR3 sequences, 52% of them singletons. Noted treatment: approximately nine-day PBMC culture with coronavirus spike peptide pools or control peptides (ViraFEST assay). Sequencing was performed on CD4+ T cells from blood, cultured in vitro. The source is a human donor who had recovered from COVID-19.

The chain recombines TRBV12-3 or TRBV12-4 with TRBJ2-3; 8 bases map to TRBD2. J lost 3 bases, V lost 5 bases, and 13 bases had no gene match. CDR3 length equals 17 residues. CDR3 sequence: CASSPPPRGGRTDTQYF. The CDR3 nucleotides are TGTGCCAGCAGTCCGCCGCCTCGGGGGGGGCGTACAGATACGCAGTATTTT.

The J gene is TRBJ1-1, the V gene TRBV7-9; D is uncertain. The V end was cut by 1 base, the J end by 3 bases, with 6 bases between. The CDR3 is 13 residues long. Germline V gives CDR1 SEHNR, CDR2 FQNEAQ (reference sequence). The CDR3: CASSLELDTEAFF. The CDR3 bases are TGTGCCAGCAGCTTAGAGTTGGACACTGAAGCTTTCTTT.

This clonotype has a handful of counts. This chain connects TRBV19 to TRBJ2-6; D ambiguous. CDR1 LNHDA and CDR2 SQIVND come from the germline V gene (reference sequence). CDR3 length equals 13 residues. V was shortened by 6 bases and J by 2 bases, with 5 bases between the two germline ends. CDR3 amino acids: CASRIPGANVLTF. DNA for the CDR3: TGTGCCAGTAGAATTCCTGGGGCCAACGTCCTGACTTTC. The whole variable domain, filled in from reference TRBV19 and TRBJ2-6, reads DGGITQSPKYLFRKEGQNVTLSCEQNLNHDAMYWYRQDPGQGLRLIYYSQIVNDFQKGDIAEGYSVSREKKESFPLTVTSAQKNPTAFYLCASRIPGANVLTFGAGSRLTVL.

V is TRBV10-3 and J is TRBJ2-3, with 12 bases that match TRBD1. The germline CDR1 and CDR2 sequences are ENHRY and SYGVKD. The CDR3 is made up of 19 amino acids. The V gene end was trimmed by 6 bases and the J gene end by 0 bases; junction bases not matched to a gene: 13. For the CDR3, the DNA is TGTGCCATCAGCGGGACAGGGGGCACGGTCTCGGCTAGCACAGATACGCAGTATTTT. This sequence encodes CAISGTGGTVSASTDTQYF.

A few counts support this clonotype. This chain uses TRBV11-2 with TRBJ2-1; D might be TRBD2 (6 bases). The CDR3 has 12 amino acids. V lost 4 bases and J lost 10, with 11 bases in between. Germline V gene data show CDR1 as SGHAT and CDR2 as FQNNGV. The CDR3 reads CASSWRASEQFF. The CDR3 DNA sequence: TGTGCCAGCAGCTGGAGGGCTTCCGAGCAGTTCTTC.

The chain has TRBV19 and TRBJ1-2; TRBD1 might be the D (6 bases). Germline V gene sequence: CDR1 LNHDA, CDR2 SQIVND (reference sequence). This CDR3 contains 13 residues. With 0 bases removed from V and 5 bases from J, the gap between germline ends came to 7 bases. This chain's CDR3 is CASSIERGYGYTF. The CDR3, as DNA: TGTGCCAGTAGTATAGAAAGGGGGTATGGCTACACCTTC.

The V call is TRBV7-9, the J call TRBJ2-2; a possible D gene is TRBD1 (6 bases). In germline, CDR1 is SEHNR, CDR2 FQNEAQ (reference sequence). This CDR3 region has 15 residues. Between the trimmed V and J ends, which lost 5 bases and 6 bases, there was a span of 16 bases. The CDR3 loop is CASSRKQGGAGELFF. CDR3 sequence (DNA): TGTGCCAGCAGCAGGAAACAGGGTGGTGCCGGGGAGCTGTTTTTT.

The CDR3 here is CASSPIPQNTGELFF. The CDR3 DNA is TGTGCCAGCTCACCAATCCCGCAGAACACCGGGGAGCTGTTTTTT. The chain uses TRBV18 and TRBJ2-2; no clear D. Looked up from germline, CDR1 is KGHSH and CDR2 is LQKENI. The CDR3 has 15 residues. V dropped 2 bases and J dropped 1 base, with 8 bases sitting between them.

The gene calls are TRBV20-1 and TRBJ1-4, with TRBD1 identical over 8 bases. The CDR3 has 13 amino acids. Trimming took 2 bases from V and 9 from J; bases not matched to a gene: 5. Per the germline V gene, CDR1 is DFQATT and CDR2 is SNEGSKA (reference sequence). In DNA form, the CDR3 reads TGCAGTGCTAGATGGCAGGGGGCCCAAAAACTGTTTTTT. It yields the protein CSARWQGAQKLFF.